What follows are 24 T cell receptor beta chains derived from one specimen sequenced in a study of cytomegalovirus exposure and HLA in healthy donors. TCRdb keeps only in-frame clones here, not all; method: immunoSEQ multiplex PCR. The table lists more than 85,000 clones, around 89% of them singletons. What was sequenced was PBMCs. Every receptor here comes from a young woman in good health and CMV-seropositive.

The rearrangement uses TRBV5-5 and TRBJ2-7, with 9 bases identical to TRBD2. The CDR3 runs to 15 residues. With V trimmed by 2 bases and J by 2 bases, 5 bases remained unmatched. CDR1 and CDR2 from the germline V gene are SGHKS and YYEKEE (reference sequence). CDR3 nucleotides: TGTGCCAGCAGCTTCCGACTAGCGGAACCCTACGAGCAGTACTTC. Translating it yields CASSFRLAEPYEQYF.

The CDR3, as DNA: TGTGCCAGCAGCCAACAGGGGGGGACTGAAGCTTTCTTT. Translated: CASSQQGGTEAFF. The chain employs TRBV9 and TRBJ1-1; 8 bases align to TRBD1. Germline V CDR1 and CDR2: SGDLS, YYNGEE. V trimming: 4 bases; J trimming: 5 bases; junction bases outside the gene matches: 4. The CDR3 spans 13 residues.

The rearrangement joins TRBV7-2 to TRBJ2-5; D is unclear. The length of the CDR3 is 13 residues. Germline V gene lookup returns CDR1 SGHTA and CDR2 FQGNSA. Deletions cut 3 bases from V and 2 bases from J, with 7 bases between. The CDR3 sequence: CASSFRYQETQYF. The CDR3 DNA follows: TGTGCCAGCAGCTTCCGTTATCAAGAGACCCAGTACTTC.

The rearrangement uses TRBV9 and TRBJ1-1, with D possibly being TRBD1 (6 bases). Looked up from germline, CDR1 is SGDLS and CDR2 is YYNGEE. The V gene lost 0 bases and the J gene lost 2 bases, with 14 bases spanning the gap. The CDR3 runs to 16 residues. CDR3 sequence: CASSVGEGRGNTEAFF. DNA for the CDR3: TGTGCCAGCAGCGTAGGAGAGGGCAGGGGAAACACTGAAGCTTTCTTT.

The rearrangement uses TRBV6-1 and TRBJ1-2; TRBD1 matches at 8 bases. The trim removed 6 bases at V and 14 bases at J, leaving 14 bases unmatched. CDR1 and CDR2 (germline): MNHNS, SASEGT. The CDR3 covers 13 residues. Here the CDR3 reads CASSAGQGPRETF. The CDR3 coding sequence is TGTGCCAGCAGCGCCGGACAGGGTCCTAGGGAAACCTTC.

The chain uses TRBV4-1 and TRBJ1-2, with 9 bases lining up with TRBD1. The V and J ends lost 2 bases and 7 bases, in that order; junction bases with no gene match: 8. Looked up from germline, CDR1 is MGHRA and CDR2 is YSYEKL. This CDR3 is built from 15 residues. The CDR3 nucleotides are TGCGCCAGCAGCCAACCTACCGGGACAGGGCGTGGCTACACCTTC. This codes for CASSQPTGTGRGYTF.

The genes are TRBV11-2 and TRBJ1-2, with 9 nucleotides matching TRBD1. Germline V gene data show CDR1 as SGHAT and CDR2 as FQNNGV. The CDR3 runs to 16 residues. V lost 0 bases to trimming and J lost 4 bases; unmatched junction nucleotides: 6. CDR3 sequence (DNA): TGTGCCAGCAGCTTAGATGGGGGGACAGGGCCCTATGGCTACACCTTC. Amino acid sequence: CASSLDGGTGPYGYTF.

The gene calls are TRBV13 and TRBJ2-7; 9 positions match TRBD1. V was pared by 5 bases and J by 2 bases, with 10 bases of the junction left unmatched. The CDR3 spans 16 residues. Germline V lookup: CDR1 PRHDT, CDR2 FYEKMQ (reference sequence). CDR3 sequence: CASSHPSGQGTYEQYF. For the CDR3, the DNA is TGTGCCAGCAGCCACCCTTCGGGACAGGGTACCTACGAGCAGTACTTC. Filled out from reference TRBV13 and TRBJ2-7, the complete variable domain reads AAGVIQSPRHLIKEKRETATLKCYPIPRHDTVYWYQQGPGQDPQFLISFYEKMQSDKGSIPDRFSAQQFSDYHSELNMSSLELGDSALYFCASSHPSGQGTYEQYFGPGTRLTVT.

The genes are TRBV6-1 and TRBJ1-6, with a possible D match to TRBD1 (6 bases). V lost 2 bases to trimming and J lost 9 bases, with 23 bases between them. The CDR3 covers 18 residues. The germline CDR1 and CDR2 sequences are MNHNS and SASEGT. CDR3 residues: CASSEKRWGSGEGSPLHF. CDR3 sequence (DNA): TGTGCCAGCAGTGAAAAACGGTGGGGATCAGGGGAGGGTTCACCCCTCCACTTT.

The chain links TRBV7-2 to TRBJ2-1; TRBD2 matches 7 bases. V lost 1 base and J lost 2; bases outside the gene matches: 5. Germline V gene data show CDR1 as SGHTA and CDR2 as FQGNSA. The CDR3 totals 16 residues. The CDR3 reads CASSLGGSGAYNEQFF. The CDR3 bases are TGTGCCAGCAGCTTAGGGGGCAGCGGGGCCTACAATGAGCAGTTCTTC.

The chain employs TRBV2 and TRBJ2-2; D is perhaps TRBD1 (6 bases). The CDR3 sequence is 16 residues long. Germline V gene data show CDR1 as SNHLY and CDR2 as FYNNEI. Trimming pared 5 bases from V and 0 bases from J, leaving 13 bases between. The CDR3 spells CASSLDRVANTGELFF. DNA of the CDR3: TGTGCCAGCAGTTTGGACAGAGTCGCGAACACCGGGGAGCTGTTTTTT. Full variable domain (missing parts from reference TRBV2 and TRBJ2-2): EPEVTQTPSHQVTQMGQEVILRCVPISNHLYFYWYRQILGQKVEFLVSFYNNEISEKSEIFDDQFSVERPDGSNFTLKIRSTKLEDSAMYFCASSLDRVANTGELFFGEGSRLTVL.

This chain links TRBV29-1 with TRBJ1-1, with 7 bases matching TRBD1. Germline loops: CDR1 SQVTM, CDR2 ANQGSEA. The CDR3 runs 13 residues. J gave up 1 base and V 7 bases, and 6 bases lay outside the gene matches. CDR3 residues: CSATTGTNTEAFF. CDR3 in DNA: TGCAGCGCAACGACAGGGACGAACACTGAAGCTTTCTTT.

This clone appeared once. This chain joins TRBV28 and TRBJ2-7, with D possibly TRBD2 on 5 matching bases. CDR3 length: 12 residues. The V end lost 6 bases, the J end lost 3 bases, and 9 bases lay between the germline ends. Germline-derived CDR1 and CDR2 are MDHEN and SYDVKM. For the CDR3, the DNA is TGTGCCAGCAGAAGACTAAACTACGAGCAGTACTTC. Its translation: CASRRLNYEQYF.

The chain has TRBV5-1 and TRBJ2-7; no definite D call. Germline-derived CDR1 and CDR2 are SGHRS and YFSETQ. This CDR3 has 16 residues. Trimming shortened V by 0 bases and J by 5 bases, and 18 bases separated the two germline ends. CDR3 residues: CASSLGSGAFLNEQYF. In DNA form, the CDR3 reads TGCGCCAGCAGCTTGGGGTCCGGTGCCTTCCTGAACGAGCAGTACTTC. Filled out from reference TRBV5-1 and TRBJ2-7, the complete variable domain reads KAGVTQTPRYLIKTRGQQVTLSCSPISGHRSVSWYQQTPGQGLQFLFEYFSETQRNKGNFPGRFSGRQFSNSRSEMNVSTLELGDSALYLCASSLGSGAFLNEQYFGPGTRLTVT.

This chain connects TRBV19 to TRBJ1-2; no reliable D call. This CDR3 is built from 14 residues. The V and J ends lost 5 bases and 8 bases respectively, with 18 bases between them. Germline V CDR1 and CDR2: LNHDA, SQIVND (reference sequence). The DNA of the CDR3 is TGTGCCAGTAGTGCTCCCGAGGGCCCTAGAGGCTACACCTTC. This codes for CASSAPEGPRGYTF.

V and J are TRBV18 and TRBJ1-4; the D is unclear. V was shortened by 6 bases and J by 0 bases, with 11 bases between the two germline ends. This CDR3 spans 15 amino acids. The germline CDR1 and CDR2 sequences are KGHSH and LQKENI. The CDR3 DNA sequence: TGTGCCAGCTCGCCGATAGGAGCAACTAATGAAAAACTGTTTTTT. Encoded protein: CASSPIGATNEKLFF.

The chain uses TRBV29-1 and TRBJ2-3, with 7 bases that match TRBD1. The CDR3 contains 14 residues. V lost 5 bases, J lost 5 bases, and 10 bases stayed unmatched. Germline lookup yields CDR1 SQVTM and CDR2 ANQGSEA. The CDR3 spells CSVPQGPSGDTQYF. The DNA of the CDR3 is TGCAGCGTTCCACAGGGGCCCAGTGGAGATACGCAGTATTTT.

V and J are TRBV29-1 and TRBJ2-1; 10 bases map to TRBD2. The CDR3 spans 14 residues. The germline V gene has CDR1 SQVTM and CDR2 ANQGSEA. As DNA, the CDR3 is TGCACCGGAGGCGCTAGCGGGGGTTTCAATGAGCAGTTCTTC. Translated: CTGGASGGFNEQFF.

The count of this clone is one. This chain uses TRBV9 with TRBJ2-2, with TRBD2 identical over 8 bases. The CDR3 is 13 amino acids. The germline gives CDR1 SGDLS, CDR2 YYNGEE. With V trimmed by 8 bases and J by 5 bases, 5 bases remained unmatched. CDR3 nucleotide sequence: TGTGCCAGGCTAGCGGGTAGGACCGGGGAGCTGTTTTTT. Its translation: CARLAGRTGELFF.

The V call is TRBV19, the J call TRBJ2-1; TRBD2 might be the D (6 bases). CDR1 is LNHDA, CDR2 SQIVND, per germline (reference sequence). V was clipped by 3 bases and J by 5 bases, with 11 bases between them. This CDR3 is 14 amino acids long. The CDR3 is CASSILSGDNEQFF. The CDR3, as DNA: TGTGCCAGTAGTATTCTTAGCGGAGACAATGAGCAGTTCTTC.

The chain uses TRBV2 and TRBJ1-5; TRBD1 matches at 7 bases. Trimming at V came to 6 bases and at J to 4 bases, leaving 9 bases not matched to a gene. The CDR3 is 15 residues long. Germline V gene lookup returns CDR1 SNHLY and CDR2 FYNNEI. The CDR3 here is CASSGETGLNQPQHF. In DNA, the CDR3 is TGTGCCAGCAGCGGGGAGACAGGGCTTAATCAGCCCCAGCATTTT.

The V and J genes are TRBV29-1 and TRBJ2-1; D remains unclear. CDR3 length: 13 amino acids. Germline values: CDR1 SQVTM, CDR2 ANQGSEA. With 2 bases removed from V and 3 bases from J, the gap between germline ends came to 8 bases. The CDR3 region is CSVEIPNYNEQFF. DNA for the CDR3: TGCAGCGTTGAAATTCCCAACTACAATGAGCAGTTCTTC.

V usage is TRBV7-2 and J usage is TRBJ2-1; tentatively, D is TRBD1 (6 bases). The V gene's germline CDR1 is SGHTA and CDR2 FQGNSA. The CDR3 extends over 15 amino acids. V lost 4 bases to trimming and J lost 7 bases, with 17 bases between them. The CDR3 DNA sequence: TGTGCCAGCAGCTCGACATACCGCCAGGGGAATGAGCAGTTCTTC. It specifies CASSSTYRQGNEQFF.

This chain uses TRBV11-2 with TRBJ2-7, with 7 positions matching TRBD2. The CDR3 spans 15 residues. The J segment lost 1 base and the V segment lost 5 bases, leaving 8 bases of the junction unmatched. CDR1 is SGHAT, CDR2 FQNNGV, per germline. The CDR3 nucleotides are TGTGCCAGCAGCCGCGGACTAGTTGAGTCCTACGAGCAGTACTTC. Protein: CASSRGLVESYEQYF.